Shown below are 21 T cell receptor beta chains from a single sample sequenced in a study of tumor-infiltrating lymphocytes in primary liver carcinoma. TCR beta cDNA was prepared out of roughly 490 ng total RNA by means of a constant-region primer. Generation of the TCR beta libraries relied on three nested multiplex PCR rounds using slightly modified ARM-PCR. Running approximately 10 cycles apiece, the first two PCR rounds relied on TRBV1-TRBV30 forward primers together with a C-beta reverse primer. MiXCR, applied by TCRdb to the multiplex PCR reads, yields one record per CDR3 protein. The table has fewer than 200,000 distinct CDR3 sequences, around four fifths seen once. The study co-extracted DNA and RNA from about 21-30 mg of unsorted bulk tissue. Sequencing input: tumor tissue from primary liver carcinoma. The receptors were gathered from a man in his forties with primary liver carcinoma and hepatitis B virus infection.

As regards this clonotype: Relative to the germline gene, one junction end is altered; a read error may explain this. This sequence joins TRBV11-2 and TRBJ2-3, with TRBD2 identical over 9 bases. The length of the CDR3 is 15 residues. Germline assignment: CDR1 SGHAT and CDR2 FQNNGV. CDR3 DNA: TGTGCCCGTAGCGATAGCGGGAGATTTACAGATACGCACTATTTT. Its protein product is CARSDSGRFTDTHYF.

In the case of this clonotype: The junction does not match germline at one end; this may be a read error. J is TRBJ2-1 and V is TRBV29-1, with 10 nucleotides matching TRBD2. The CDR3 runs 15 residues. CDR1 is SQVTM and CDR2 is ANQGSEA in the germline V gene. The CDR3 here is CSVGLAGGFYIEQFF. The CDR3 DNA sequence: TGCAGCGTTGGATTAGCGGGAGGATTCTACATTGAGCAGTTCTTC.

This clonotype was seen a few times. An end of the junction differs from the germline gene, which may be a read error. V usage is TRBV11-1 and J usage is TRBJ2-3; D tentatively fits TRBD1 or TRBD2 (5 bases each). There are 19 residues in the CDR3. Germline V lookup: CDR1 SGHAT, CDR2 FQDESV (reference sequence). CDR3 region: CACSSGGNSVGARTDTQYF. The CDR3 DNA follows: TGTGCCTGCAGCTCTGGGGGAAACTCTGTTGGAGCCCGTACAGATACGCAGTATTTT.

This clonotype was observed once. The chain couples TRBV7-9 to TRBJ1-1, with TRBD1 matching 11 bases. Germline trimming cut 5 bases from V and 12 bases from J; bases unmatched to any gene: 17. Germline V CDR1 and CDR2: SEHNR, FQNEAQ (reference sequence). CDR3 length equals 16 residues. Written as DNA, the CDR3 is TGTGCCAGCAGCCCCCGGGGGACAGGGGGAATCACTCAAACTTTCTTT. It translates to CASSPRGTGGITQTFF.

Note on this clonotype: An end of the junction differs from the germline gene, which may be a read error. The V and J genes are TRBV6-6 and TRBJ1-4, with a possible D match to TRBD1 (6 bases). This CDR3 spans 16 amino acids. Germline CDR1 is MNHNY and CDR2 is SVGAGI (reference sequence). CDR3 residues: CASSNRDKGRGEKLLF. The CDR3, as DNA: TGTGCCAGCAGTAACCGGGACAAGGGGCGAGGCGAAAAACTGCTTTTT.

The genes are TRBV5-4 and TRBJ1-1; the match to TRBD1 covers 8 bases. CDR3 length equals 15 residues. CDR1 is SGHNT, CDR2 YYREEE, per germline (reference sequence). The J segment lost 4 bases and the V segment lost 2 bases, leaving 7 bases of the junction unmatched. CDR3 sequence reads: CASSFPTGVCTEAFF. Written as DNA, the CDR3 is TGTGCCAGCAGCTTCCCGACAGGGGTCTGCACTGAAGCTTTCTTT.

Concerning this clonotype: An end of the junction differs from the germline gene, which may be a read error. The rearrangement joins TRBV6-6 to TRBJ2-3; D remains ambiguous. From germline, CDR1 is MNHNY and CDR2 SVGAGI (reference sequence). This CDR3 region has 11 residues. The CDR3 is CDSGDWDTRYF. The CDR3 DNA is TGTGACAGTGGTGATTGGGATACGCGGTATTTT.

Turning to this clonotype: At one of its ends the junction is not consistent with the germline gene, which may arise from a read error. The chain carries TRBV11-2 and TRBJ2-2, with TRBD2 as a possible D gene (5 bases). Germline V gene data show CDR1 as SGHAT and CDR2 as FQNNGV. CDR3 length equals 14 residues. As DNA, the CDR3 is TGCACCAGCAGCAAGAGTGGGAGCCCCGGGGAGCTGTTTTTT. It yields the protein CTSSKSGSPGELFF.

With regard to this clonotype: The CDR3 carries no conserved terminal phenylalanine or tryptophan, so it likely arises from a read error. This chain connects TRBV10-3 to TRBJ2-3; 8 nucleotides match TRBD2. V lost 2 bases to trimming and J lost 11 bases; unmatched junction nucleotides: 9. Germline V gives CDR1 ENHRY, CDR2 SYGVKD. The CDR3 is 14 amino acids. CDR3 nucleotides: TGTGCCATCAGTGAGCCGGGAGGGGAGGGTAAGCAGTATTAT. Its protein product is CAISEPGGEGKQYY.

Remarks on this clonotype: At one end, the junction sequence differs from germline, possibly due to a read error. The chain uses TRBV27 and TRBJ2-1; TRBD1 or TRBD2 may be the D gene (5 bases each). Germline CDR1 and CDR2: MNHEY and SMNVEV (reference sequence). The CDR3 totals 15 residues. This CDR3 is CASSLSRDAYNEQFF. The CDR3 coding sequence is TGTGCCAGCAGTTTATCGAGGGACGCTTACAATGAACAGTTCTTC.

With respect to this clonotype: At one end, the junction sequence differs from germline, possibly due to a read error. The rearrangement links TRBV6-5 to TRBJ2-3; possibly TRBD2 for D (9 bases). This CDR3 has 17 amino acids. CDR1 is MNHEY and CDR2 is SVGAGI in the germline V gene. The CDR3 DNA reads as TGTGCTAACAGTTCACTCCCCCTAAGCGGGGGGACAGGTACGCAGTATTTT. Amino acid sequence: CANSSLPLSGGTGTQYF.

Comment on this clonotype: Because the CDR3 is missing its conserved closing phenylalanine or tryptophan, this is likely a read error. The DNA is omitted, as the CDR3 cannot be located on it reliably, and the CDR3 follows TCRdb's listing. This chain links TRBV2 with TRBJ1-4. Germline loops: CDR1 SNHLY, CDR2 FYNNEI. The CDR3 region is 12 residues in length, termini included. The CDR3 is CVSRRDREKLSS.

Comment on this clonotype: The junction shows a germline mismatch at one end, possibly a read error. The chain joins TRBV4-2 to TRBJ1-6; D uncertain. The CDR3 has 15 amino acids. Germline CDR1 reads LGHNA; CDR2 reads YNFKEQ. The CDR3, as DNA: TGTACCAGCAGCCAAGCTGGGGAGAAGGATTCACCCCTCCACTTT. Protein: CTSSQAGEKDSPLHF.

The V call is TRBV29-1, the J call TRBJ1-4; 10 nucleotides line up with TRBD1. CDR3 length: 15 residues. With 7 bases clipped from V and 1 base from J, the junction kept 6 bases outside the gene matches. Germline V gene sequence: CDR1 SQVTM, CDR2 ANQGSEA. The CDR3 loop is CSAGTGAVTNEKLFF. DNA of the CDR3: TGCAGCGCTGGGACAGGGGCTGTAACTAATGAAAAACTGTTTTTT.

Concerning this clonotype: A much more abundant neighbour one base away suggests this may be a read error. The rearrangement uses TRBV7-6 and TRBJ2-1, with 10 nucleotides matching TRBD1. Germline-derived CDR1 and CDR2 are SGHVS and FNYEAQ. The CDR3 is made up of 15 amino acids. The CDR3: CASSLGTGGLNERFF. Here the CDR3 DNA reads TGTGCCAGCAGCTTAGGGACAGGGGGTTTAAATGAGCGGTTCTTC.

This CDR3 is CASSLDGGRRFYNEQFF. Here the CDR3 DNA reads TGTGCCAGCAGCTTAGATGGAGGCAGGAGGTTCTACAATGAGCAGTTCTTC. This chain joins TRBV11-2 and TRBJ2-1, with D possibly being TRBD2 (5 bases). Trimming removed 0 bases at V and 3 bases at J, with 15 bases between. Germline V gives CDR1 SGHAT, CDR2 FQNNGV. CDR3 length equals 17 residues.

As to this clonotype: Compared with germline, one end of the junction differs, possibly owing to a read error. The CDR3 is CASSEGKGDEQSF. CDR3 coding DNA: TGTGCCAGCAGTGAAGGGAAAGGAGATGAGCAGTCCTTC. V is TRBV6-1 and J is TRBJ2-1; D uncertain. This CDR3 has 13 amino acids. Germline V gene lookup returns CDR1 MNHNS and CDR2 SASEGT.

Note on this clonotype: The junction and the germline gene differ at one end; a read error may be behind it. This chain connects TRBV5-4 to TRBJ2-2; weak D call: TRBD2 (6 bases). The CDR3 extends over 16 amino acids. Germline CDR1 and CDR2: SGHNT and YYREEE (reference sequence). For the CDR3, the DNA is TGTGCCATCAGCTTGGGAGGTAGCGGAAGGACCTGGGAGCTGTTTTTT. Residues: CAISLGGSGRTWELFF.

The rearrangement uses TRBV10-3 and TRBJ2-5; TRBD2 might be the D (5 bases). Germline V gene lookup returns CDR1 ENHRY and CDR2 SYGVKD. Deletions cut 8 bases from V and 3 bases from J, with 22 bases between. This CDR3 is built from 16 residues. CDR3 nucleotides: TGTGCCATCGAAATCGGGAAGTCGACAAGAAAAGAGACCCAGTACTTC. This translates into CAIEIGKSTRKETQYF.

As to this clonotype: In this CDR3 the conserved last residue, phenylalanine or tryptophan, is missing, so a read error is likely. The DNA is omitted, as the CDR3 cannot be located on it reliably, and the CDR3 follows TCRdb's listing. The J gene is TRBJ2-2, the V gene TRBV11-2. The germline gives CDR1 SGHAT, CDR2 FQNNGV. Both ends counted, the CDR3 spans 17 residues. The CDR3 region is CASSLYHRGRDTGELLS.

A single count supports this clonotype. The conserved phenylalanine or tryptophan normally closing the CDR3 is absent here, so this likely arose from a read error. The DNA is left out, because the CDR3 cannot be placed on it with certainty; the CDR3 is given as TCRdb lists it. This rearrangement joins TRBV29-1 to TRBJ2-3. Germline CDR1 SQVTM, CDR2 ANQGSEA. Both ends counted, the CDR3 spans 11 residues. The CDR3 is CSVEHGVTQFI.